Each of the 29 T cell receptor beta chains below was sequenced from the same sample in a study of blood T cell repertoires in COVID-19. Assay: immunoSEQ multiplex PCR; the TCRdb copy retains only in-frame clones and omits some. The data contain 190,000 or so clones, around four fifths of them singletons. Material for sequencing was peripheral blood. All receptors come from a man between 60 and 70 years old with COVID-19, enrolled during active disease.

This chain uses TRBV4-2 with TRBJ1-5; tentatively, D is TRBD1 (5 bases). The CDR3 totals 16 residues. V lost 0 bases and J 4 bases, leaving 13 bases between the germline ends. CDR1 and CDR2 (germline): LGHNA, YNFKEQ. This CDR3 reads CASSQESSGLNQPQHF. The DNA of the CDR3 is TGTGCCAGCAGCCAAGAATCTTCAGGGCTGAATCAGCCCCAGCATTTT.

This clone appeared a few times. The V gene is TRBV27, the J gene TRBJ1-2; 12 nucleotides agree with TRBD1. From germline, CDR1 is MNHEY and CDR2 SMNVEV (reference sequence). Unmatched junction bases numbered 11, after V lost 2 bases and J lost 7 bases. This CDR3 contains 17 residues. DNA of the CDR3: TGTGCCAGCAGTTTACAAGGGACAGGGGGCACAAGAGTTGGCTACACCTTC. Translating gives CASSLQGTGGTRVGYTF.

The gene calls are TRBV7-8 and TRBJ1-2; a weak D match, TRBD1 (6 bases). This CDR3 comprises 15 residues. V was pared by 5 bases and J by 7 bases, with 20 bases between. The V gene's germline CDR1 is SGHVS and CDR2 FQNEAQ. The CDR3 DNA sequence: TGTGCCAGCAGCCCCCCGGCAGGGGCTCTTAGTGGCTACACCTTC. It specifies CASSPPAGALSGYTF.

The V gene is TRBV18, the J gene TRBJ2-3, with D perhaps matching TRBD1 (6 bases). The CDR3 runs to 14 residues. The V end was cut by 2 bases, the J end by 2 bases, with 8 bases between. CDR1 is KGHSH, CDR2 LQKENI, per germline. CDR3 nucleotides: TGTGCCAGCTCACCAGGGGGCCCCACAGATACGCAGTATTTT. Translated: CASSPGGPTDTQYF.

The chain has TRBV5-1 and TRBJ2-1, with 10 bases matching TRBD2. The length of the CDR3 is 16 residues. The ends lost 5 bases at V and 8 bases at J; junction bases unmatched: 13. Germline values: CDR1 SGHRS, CDR2 YFSETQ. The CDR3 region has the DNA TGCGCCAGCAGGGTGGGTTCTAGCGGGAGAACCGATGAGCAGTTCTTC. Translating gives CASRVGSSGRTDEQFF.

This rearrangement joins TRBV27 to TRBJ1-2, with TRBD1 as a possible D gene (5 bases). Between the trimmed V and J ends, which lost 3 bases and 0 bases, there was a span of 11 bases. CDR1 and CDR2 from the germline V gene are MNHEY and SMNVEV (reference sequence). CDR3 length: 15 residues. The CDR3 protein is CASSFHSTANYGYTF. As DNA, the CDR3 is TGTGCCAGCAGTTTCCACTCGACAGCTAACTATGGCTACACCTTC.

The V gene is TRBV2, the J gene TRBJ1-5; D ambiguous. CDR1 SNHLY and CDR2 FYNNEI come from the germline V gene. Trimming stripped 6 bases from V and 4 bases from J, with 13 bases between. This CDR3 region has 14 residues. CDR3 region: CASSSRDQNQPQHF. CDR3 in DNA: TGTGCCAGCAGCAGCCGGGATCAGAATCAGCCCCAGCATTTT.

V is TRBV28 and J is TRBJ1-1; D ambiguous. V lost 8 bases, J lost 1 base, and 11 bases lay in between. In germline, CDR1 is MDHEN, CDR2 SYDVKM. The CDR3 consists of 13 residues. This CDR3 is CASLSPSNTEAFF. The CDR3 DNA reads as TGTGCCAGCCTGTCCCCTTCGAACACTGAAGCTTTCTTT.

This clone was counted a single time. The chain combines TRBV3-1 (or the pseudogene TRBV3-2) with TRBJ2-7; TRBD2 matches 10 bases. With V trimmed by 1 base and J by 2 bases, 11 bases remained unmatched. Germline V gives CDR1 LGHDT, CDR2 YNNKEL (reference sequence). The CDR3 loop spans 18 amino acids. CDR3: CASSQGPSIAGGPYEQYF. CDR3 sequence (DNA): TGTGCCAGCAGCCAAGGCCCGAGCATAGCGGGAGGACCCTACGAGCAGTACTTC.

V gene TRBV2 combines with J gene TRBJ1-2; TRBD1 matches 9 bases. The CDR3 covers 14 residues. Trimming took 7 bases from V and 6 from J; bases not matched to a gene: 9. Germline V CDR1 and CDR2: SNHLY, FYNNEI. Here the CDR3 DNA reads TGTGCCAGCACCCCCGACAGGGGGTATGATGGCTACACCTTC. The encoded protein is CASTPDRGYDGYTF. The full variable domain, in which reference TRBV2 and TRBJ1-2 provide the parts outside the CDR3, is EPEVTQTPSHQVTQMGQEVILRCVPISNHLYFYWYRQILGQKVEFLVSFYNNEISEKSEIFDDQFSVERPDGSNFTLKIRSTKLEDSAMYFCASTPDRGYDGYTFGSGTRLTVV.

V and J are TRBV2 and TRBJ1-6; 9 bases are shared with TRBD1. Trimming took 2 bases from V and 7 from J; bases not matched to a gene: 6. CDR3 length: 16 amino acids. From germline, CDR1 is SNHLY and CDR2 FYNNEI. The CDR3 bases are TGTGCCAGCAGTGAATCGGGGACAGGGTGGAATTCACCCCTCCACTTT. This encodes CASSESGTGWNSPLHF.

The gene calls are TRBV5-6 and TRBJ1-5; 9 bases align to TRBD1. With 4 bases clipped from V and 6 bases from J, the junction kept 8 bases outside the gene matches. Germline-derived CDR1 and CDR2 are SGHDT and YYEEEE. The CDR3 loop spans 15 amino acids. The CDR3 loop reads CASSRRTGVVQPQHF. The CDR3 DNA follows: TGTGCCAGCAGCCGCCGGACAGGGGTGGTTCAGCCCCAGCATTTT.

V usage is TRBV10-3 and J usage is TRBJ2-1; D is unresolved. The length of the CDR3 is 14 residues. The V gene's germline CDR1 is ENHRY and CDR2 SYGVKD. V was pared by 5 bases and J by 7 bases, with 15 bases between. CDR3 region: CAISHSNSRNEQFF. In nucleotides, the CDR3 is TGTGCCATCAGTCACTCGAACTCCCGTAATGAGCAGTTCTTC.

To note about this clone: Different DNA sequences within this sample yield the same CDR3. The chain links TRBV28 to TRBJ1-1; D unresolved. V was trimmed by 2 bases and J by 0 bases, leaving 7 bases between them. From germline, CDR1 is MDHEN and CDR2 SYDVKM. The length of the CDR3 is 14 residues. CDR3 bases: TGTGCCAGCAGTTTACCCGGTGTGAACACTGAAGCTTTCTTT. Its protein is CASSLPGVNTEAFF.

DNA of the CDR3: TGCGCCAGCAGCCAAGGACAGGGGACGATCGGGGGCGGGGAAAAACTGTTTTTT. Its translation is CASSQGQGTIGGGEKLFF. V is TRBV4-3 and J is TRBJ1-4, with 8 bases identical to TRBD1. The V and J ends lost 1 base and 8 bases, in that order; junction bases with no gene match: 15. CDR3 length: 18 residues. CDR1 and CDR2 (germline): LGHNA, YSLEER.

On this clone itself: The sample has other DNA sequences that encode this CDR3 too. The rearrangement uses TRBV19 and TRBJ2-2; D gene ambiguous. This CDR3 has 15 amino acids. Deletions cut 3 bases from V and 0 bases from J, with 8 bases between. The germline gives CDR1 LNHDA, CDR2 SQIVND (reference sequence). In DNA, the CDR3 is TGTGCCAGTAGTATTACACGGGCGAACACCGGGGAGCTGTTTTTT. Protein sequence: CASSITRANTGELFF.

The V call is TRBV4-3, the J call TRBJ1-2; D is perhaps TRBD1 (6 bases). V was cut by 0 bases and J by 4 bases, with 15 bases left in between. Germline V gene data show CDR1 as LGHNA and CDR2 as YSLEER. The CDR3 runs to 16 residues. CDR3 protein: CASSQDGGGATYGYTF. For the CDR3, the DNA is TGCGCCAGCAGCCAAGATGGTGGGGGGGCGACCTATGGCTACACCTTC.

This sequence joins TRBV27 and TRBJ1-4; TRBD1 might be the D (5 bases). The CDR3 is 15 residues long. V was shortened by 5 bases and J by 11 bases, with 21 bases between the two germline ends. Germline CDR1 reads MNHEY; CDR2 reads SMNVEV (reference sequence). CDR3 nucleotide sequence: TGTGCCAGCAGTAGGAGGGACGGTGCTCCGGGGAAACTGTTTTTT. Its protein product is CASSRRDGAPGKLFF.

The chain couples TRBV10-2 to TRBJ2-7; 12 bases line up with TRBD1. CDR3 length equals 14 residues. The germline gives CDR1 WSHSY, CDR2 SAAADI. V lost 7 bases, J lost 7 bases, and 8 bases stayed unmatched. The CDR3 loop is CASTVGQGALEQYF. The CDR3 DNA sequence: TGCGCCAGCACCGTGGGACAGGGGGCTTTGGAGCAGTACTTC.

The rearrangement uses TRBV4-2 and TRBJ2-5; D remains unclear. Per germline, CDR1 LGHNA and CDR2 YNFKEQ. The CDR3 has 13 residues. The V gene lost 6 bases and the J gene lost 5 bases, with 13 bases spanning the gap. DNA of the CDR3: TGTGCCAGCAGTCCAGGTTTAACGGAGACCCAGTACTTC. Translated, it gives CASSPGLTETQYF.

The J gene is TRBJ1-6, the V gene TRBV27; 10 bases align to TRBD1. Germline loops: CDR1 MNHEY, CDR2 SMNVEV (reference sequence). The V and J ends lost 4 bases and 4 bases, in that order; junction bases with no gene match: 4. CDR3 size: 16 residues. DNA for the CDR3: TGTGCCAGCAGTTCATCGGGACAGGGGTATAATTCACCCCTCCACTTT. Its protein product is CASSSSGQGYNSPLHF.

This clone was detected only a few times. The chain links TRBV4-2 to TRBJ1-1, with 7 bases lining up with TRBD1. The CDR3 contains 14 residues. Germline CDR1 and CDR2: LGHNA and YNFKEQ. V shed 4 bases and J 11 bases; nucleotides not matched to a gene: 13. CDR3: CASSPPQSDRTAFF. CDR3 sequence (DNA): TGTGCCAGCAGCCCCCCCCAGTCGGACAGGACGGCTTTCTTT.

The chain carries TRBV7-9 and TRBJ2-7, with 8 bases fitting TRBD1. V was pared by 1 base and J by 6 bases, with 8 bases of the junction left unmatched. The CDR3 totals 15 residues. Germline V gene sequence: CDR1 SEHNR, CDR2 FQNEAQ (reference sequence). The CDR3 loop is CASSLGGRGPAEQYF. CDR3 sequence (DNA): TGTGCCAGCAGCTTAGGCGGCAGGGGGCCAGCCGAGCAGTACTTC. Full variable domain (rest looked up from reference TRBV7-9 and TRBJ2-7): DTGVSQNPRHKITKRGQNVTFRCDPISEHNRLYWYRQTLGQGPEFLTYFQNEAQLEKSRLLSDRFSAERPKGSFSTLEIQRTEQGDSAMYLCASSLGGRGPAEQYFGPGTRLTVT.

A single count supports this clone. This chain links TRBV3-1 (or the pseudogene TRBV3-2) with TRBJ2-2, with 9 nucleotides matching TRBD1. The CDR3 spans 16 residues. The junction had 2 bases not matched to a gene; V was cut back by 3 bases and J by 0 bases. Germline CDR1 LGHDT, CDR2 YNNKEL (reference sequence). The CDR3 nucleotides are TGTGCCAGCAGCCATAGACAGGGGGCGAACACCGGGGAGCTGTTTTTT. Translated: CASSHRQGANTGELFF.

This sequence joins TRBV14 and TRBJ2-5; no definite D call. V lost 0 bases, J lost 5 bases, and 7 bases lay in between. The germline V gene encodes CDR1 SGHDN and CDR2 FVKESK. The length of the CDR3 is 13 residues. DNA for the CDR3: TGTGCCAGCAGCCAAGACCCTCGGGAGACCCAGTACTTC. It yields the protein CASSQDPRETQYF.

This clone occurred a few times. The CDR3 sequence: CASSVQGPTEAFF. CDR3 nucleotide sequence: TGTGCCAGCAGTGTTCAGGGGCCGACTGAAGCTTTCTTT. The genes are TRBV2 and TRBJ1-1; D may be TRBD1 (6 bases). Trimming took 4 bases from V and 5 from J, leaving 11 bases between them. The CDR3 covers 13 residues. The germline gives CDR1 SNHLY, CDR2 FYNNEI.

V usage is TRBV18 and J usage is TRBJ2-2; the match to TRBD1 covers 8 bases. The CDR3 totals 15 residues. The trim removed 3 bases at V and 5 bases at J, leaving 5 bases unmatched. Germline CDR1 KGHSH, CDR2 LQKENI. This chain's CDR3 is CASSPDRAGTGELFF. In DNA form, the CDR3 reads TGTGCCAGCTCACCGGACAGGGCGGGAACCGGGGAGCTGTTTTTT.

The chain links TRBV29-1 to TRBJ1-1, with D uncertain. The CDR3 is made up of 13 amino acids. The V gene lost 5 bases and the J gene lost 0 bases, with 10 bases spanning the gap. Per germline, CDR1 SQVTM and CDR2 ANQGSEA. CDR3 DNA sequence: TGCAGCGTTTCGACTATCATGAACACTGAAGCTTTCTTT. As protein: CSVSTIMNTEAFF.

This clone was recorded only once. The chain joins TRBV28 to TRBJ2-1; D not resolved. The CDR3 spans 15 residues. Germline CDR1 reads MDHEN; CDR2 reads SYDVKM. The ends were cut back, 7 bases at V and 0 bases at J, with 13 bases in the middle. The CDR3, as DNA: TGTGCCAGCACCCCCGAACCGAGCTCCTACAATGAGCAGTTCTTC. It translates to CASTPEPSSYNEQFF. The whole variable domain, remainder taken from reference TRBV28 and TRBJ2-1, is DVKVTQSSRYLVKRTGEKVFLECVQDMDHENMFWYRQDPGLGLRLIYFSYDVKMKEKGDIPEGYSVSREKKERFSLILESASTNQTSMYLCASTPEPSSYNEQFFGPGTRLTVL.